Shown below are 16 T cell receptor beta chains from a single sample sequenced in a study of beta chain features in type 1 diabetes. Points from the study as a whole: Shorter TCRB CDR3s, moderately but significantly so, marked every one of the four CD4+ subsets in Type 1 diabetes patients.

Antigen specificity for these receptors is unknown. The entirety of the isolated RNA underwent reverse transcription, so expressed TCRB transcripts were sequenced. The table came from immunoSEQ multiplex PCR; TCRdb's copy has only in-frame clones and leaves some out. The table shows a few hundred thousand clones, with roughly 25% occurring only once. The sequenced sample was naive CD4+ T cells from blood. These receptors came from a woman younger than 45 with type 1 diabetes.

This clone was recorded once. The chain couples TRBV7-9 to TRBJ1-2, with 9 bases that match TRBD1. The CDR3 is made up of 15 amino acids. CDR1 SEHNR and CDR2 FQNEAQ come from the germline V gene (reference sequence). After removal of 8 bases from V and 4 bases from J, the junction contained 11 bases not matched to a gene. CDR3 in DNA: TGTGCCAGCGACCCGGGACAGGGCCTCTCCTATGGCTACACCTTC. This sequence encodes CASDPGQGLSYGYTF.

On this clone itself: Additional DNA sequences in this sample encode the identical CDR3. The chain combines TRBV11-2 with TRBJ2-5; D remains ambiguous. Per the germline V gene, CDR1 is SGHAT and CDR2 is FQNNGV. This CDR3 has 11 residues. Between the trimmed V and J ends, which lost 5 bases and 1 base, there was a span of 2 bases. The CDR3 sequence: CASSLQETQYF. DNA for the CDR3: TGTGCCAGCAGCCTCCAAGAGACCCAGTACTTC.

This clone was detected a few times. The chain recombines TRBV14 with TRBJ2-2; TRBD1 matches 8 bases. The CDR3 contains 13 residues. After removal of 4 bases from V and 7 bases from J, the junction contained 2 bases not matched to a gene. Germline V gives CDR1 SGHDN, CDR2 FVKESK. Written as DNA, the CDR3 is TGTGCCAGCAGCCCCGGACAGGGCGGGGAGCTGTTTTTT. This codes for CASSPGQGGELFF. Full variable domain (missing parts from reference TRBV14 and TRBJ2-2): EAGVTQFPSHSVIEKGQTVTLRCDPISGHDNLYWYRRVMGKEIKFLLHFVKESKQDESGMPNNRFLAERTGGTYSTLKVQPAELEDSGVYFCASSPGQGGELFFGEGSRLTVL.

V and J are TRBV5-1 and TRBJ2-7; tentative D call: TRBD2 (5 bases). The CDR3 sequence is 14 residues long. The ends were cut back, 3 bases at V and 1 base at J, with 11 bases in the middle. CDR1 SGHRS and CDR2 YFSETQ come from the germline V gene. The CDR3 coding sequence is TGCGCCAGCAGCTGGGGAGAGATTTCCTACGAGCAGTACTTC. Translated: CASSWGEISYEQYF.

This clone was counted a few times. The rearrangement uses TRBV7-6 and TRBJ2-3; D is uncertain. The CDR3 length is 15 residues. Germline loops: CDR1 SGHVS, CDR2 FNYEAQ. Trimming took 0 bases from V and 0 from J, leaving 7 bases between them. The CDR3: CASSLARWSTDTQYF. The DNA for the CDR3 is TGTGCCAGCAGCTTAGCCCGGTGGAGCACAGATACGCAGTATTTT.

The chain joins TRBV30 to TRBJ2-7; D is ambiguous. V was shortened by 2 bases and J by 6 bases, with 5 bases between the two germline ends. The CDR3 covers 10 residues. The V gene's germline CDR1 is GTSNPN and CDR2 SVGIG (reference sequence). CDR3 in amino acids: CAWSSSEQYF. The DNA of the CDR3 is TGTGCCTGGAGTTCGAGCGAGCAGTACTTC.

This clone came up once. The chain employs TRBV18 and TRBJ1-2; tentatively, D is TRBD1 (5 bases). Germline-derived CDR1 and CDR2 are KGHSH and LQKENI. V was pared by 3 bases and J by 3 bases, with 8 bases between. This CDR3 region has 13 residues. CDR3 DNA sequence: TGTGCCAGCTCACCGGGGGAGGACTATGGCTACACCTTC. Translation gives CASSPGEDYGYTF.

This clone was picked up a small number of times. CDR3 DNA: TGTGCCAGCAGCCTATCCATAGATACGCAGTATTTT. Translating it yields CASSLSIDTQYF. The chain joins TRBV7-9 to TRBJ2-3; D is unclear. CDR1 SEHNR and CDR2 FQNEAQ come from the germline V gene (reference sequence). This CDR3 spans 12 amino acids. V dropped 5 bases and J dropped 5 bases, with 8 bases sitting between them.

CDR3 DNA sequence: TGTGCCAGCAGTTGGGGGAGGGGGAATAGCTACGAGCAGTACTTC. This codes for CASSWGRGNSYEQYF. This rearrangement joins TRBV6-1 to TRBJ2-7; D is perhaps TRBD2 (7 bases). The CDR3 extends over 15 amino acids. CDR1 is MNHNS and CDR2 is SASEGT in the germline V gene. V shed 5 bases and J shed 3 bases, with 17 bases lying between them.

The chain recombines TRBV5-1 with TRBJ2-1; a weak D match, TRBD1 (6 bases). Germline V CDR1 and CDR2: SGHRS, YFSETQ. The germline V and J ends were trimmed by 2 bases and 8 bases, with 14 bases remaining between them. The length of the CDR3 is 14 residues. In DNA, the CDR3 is TGCGCCAGCAGCTTCCAGGGGTGGGAGCATGAGCAGTTCTTC. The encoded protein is CASSFQGWEHEQFF.

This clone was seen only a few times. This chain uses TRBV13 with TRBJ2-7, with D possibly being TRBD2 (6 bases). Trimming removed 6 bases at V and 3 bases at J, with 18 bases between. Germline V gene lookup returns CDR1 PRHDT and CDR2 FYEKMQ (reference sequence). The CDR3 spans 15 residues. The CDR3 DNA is TGTGCCAGCAGAATTAGGGGACTGTTGAGCTACGAGCAGTACTTC. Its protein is CASRIRGLLSYEQYF.

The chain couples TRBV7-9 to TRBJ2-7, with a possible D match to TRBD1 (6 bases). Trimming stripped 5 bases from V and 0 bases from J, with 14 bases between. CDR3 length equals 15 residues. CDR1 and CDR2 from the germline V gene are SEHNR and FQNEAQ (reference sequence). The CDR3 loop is CASSLPRTDSYEQYF. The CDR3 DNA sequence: TGTGCCAGCAGCCTTCCCCGGACAGACTCCTACGAGCAGTACTTC.

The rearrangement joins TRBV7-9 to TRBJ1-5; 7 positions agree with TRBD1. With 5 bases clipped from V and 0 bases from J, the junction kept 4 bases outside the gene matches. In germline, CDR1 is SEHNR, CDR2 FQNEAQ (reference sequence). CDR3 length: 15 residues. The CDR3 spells CASSPTGASNQPQHF. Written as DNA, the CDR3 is TGTGCCAGCAGCCCAACAGGGGCTAGCAATCAGCCCCAGCATTTT.

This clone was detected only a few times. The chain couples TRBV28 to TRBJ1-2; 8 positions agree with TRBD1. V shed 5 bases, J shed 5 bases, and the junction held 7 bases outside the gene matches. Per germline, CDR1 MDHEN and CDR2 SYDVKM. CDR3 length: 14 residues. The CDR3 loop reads CASSAMDRAYGYTF. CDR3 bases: TGTGCCAGCAGTGCAATGGACAGGGCGTATGGCTACACCTTC.

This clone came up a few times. CDR3 DNA sequence: TGTGCCAGCAGCTCGACTAGCGGGACCGAGCAGTACTTC. Translating gives CASSSTSGTEQYF. The chain uses TRBV11-1 and TRBJ2-7, with 11 positions matching TRBD2. Unmatched junction bases numbered 2, after V lost 4 bases and J lost 6 bases. The CDR3 consists of 13 residues. Germline CDR1 SGHAT, CDR2 FQDESV (reference sequence).

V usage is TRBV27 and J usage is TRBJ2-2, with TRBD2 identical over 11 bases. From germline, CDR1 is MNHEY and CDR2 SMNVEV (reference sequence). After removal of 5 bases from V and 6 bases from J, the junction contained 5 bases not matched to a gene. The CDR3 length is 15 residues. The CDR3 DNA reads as TGTGCCAGCAGTAGAGCTAGCGGGAGGCCCGGGGAGCTGTTTTTT. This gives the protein CASSRASGRPGELFF.